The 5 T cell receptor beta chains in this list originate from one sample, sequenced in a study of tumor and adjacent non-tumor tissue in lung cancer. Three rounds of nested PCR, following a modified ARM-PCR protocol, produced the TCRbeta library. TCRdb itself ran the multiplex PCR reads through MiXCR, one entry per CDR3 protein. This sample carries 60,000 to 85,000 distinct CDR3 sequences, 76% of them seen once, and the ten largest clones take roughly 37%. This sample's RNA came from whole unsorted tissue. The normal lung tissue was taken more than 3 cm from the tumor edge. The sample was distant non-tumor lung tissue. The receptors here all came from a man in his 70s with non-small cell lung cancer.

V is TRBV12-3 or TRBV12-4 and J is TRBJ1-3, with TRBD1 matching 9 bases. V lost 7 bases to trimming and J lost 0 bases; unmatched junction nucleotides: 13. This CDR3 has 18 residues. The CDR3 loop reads CASIPPGTGIDSGNTIYF. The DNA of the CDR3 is TGTGCCAGCATTCCTCCCGGGACAGGGATCGACTCTGGAAACACCATATATTTT.

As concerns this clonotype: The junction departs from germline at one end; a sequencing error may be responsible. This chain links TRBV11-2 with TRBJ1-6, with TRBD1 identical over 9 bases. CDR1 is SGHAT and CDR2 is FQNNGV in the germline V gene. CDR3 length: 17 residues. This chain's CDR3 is CASSLVRQGDNNSPLHF. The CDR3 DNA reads TGTGCAAGCAGCTTAGTCCGACAGGGGGATAATAATTCACCCCTCCACTTT.

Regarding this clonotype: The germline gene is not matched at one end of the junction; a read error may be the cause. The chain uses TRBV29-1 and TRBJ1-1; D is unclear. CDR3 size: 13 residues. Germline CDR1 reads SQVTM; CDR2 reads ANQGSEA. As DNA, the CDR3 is TGCAGCGTTGTTATCCAGAAGAACAGTGAAGCTTTCTTT. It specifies CSVVIQKNSEAFF.

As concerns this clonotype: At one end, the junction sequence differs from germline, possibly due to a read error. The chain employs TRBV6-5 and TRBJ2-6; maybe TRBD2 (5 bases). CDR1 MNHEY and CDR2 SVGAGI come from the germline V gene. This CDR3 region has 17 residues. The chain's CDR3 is CATSSGIGCSGANVLTF. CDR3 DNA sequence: TGTGCCACCAGTTCCGGGATAGGGTGCTCTGGGGCCAACGTCCTGACTTTC.

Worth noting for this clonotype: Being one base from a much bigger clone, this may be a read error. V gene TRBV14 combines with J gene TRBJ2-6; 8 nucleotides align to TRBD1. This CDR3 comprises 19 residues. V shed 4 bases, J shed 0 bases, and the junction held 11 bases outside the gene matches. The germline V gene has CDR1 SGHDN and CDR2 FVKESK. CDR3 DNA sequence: TGTGCCAGCAGCCGCTTAAATCAGGGGGCCAACTCTGGGGCCAACGTCCTGACTTTC. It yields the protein CASSRLNQGANSGANVLTF.